The rows below give T cell receptor beta chains drawn from one sample of a study of T cell responses to AZD1222 COVID-19 vaccine. Generated by immunoSEQ multiplex PCR, the TCRdb table keeps only in-frame clones and is missing some. The sample yields 120,000 to 150,000 clones, over 75% seen once. The sample in question was peripheral blood, obtained on day 0 of AZD1222 vaccination. The receptors originated from an adult in good health. CDR3s include the opening cysteine and the closing phenylalanine or tryptophan. The D gene is left open where the match is weak. Clone size is shown for a subset of rows, as once, few, many or a class of expanded clone.

clone size: NA
V gene: TRBV27
D gene: TRBD1
J gene: TRBJ1-2
CDR3 DNA: TGTGCCAGCAGCGGGTCGGCAGGGGGGTCCTATGGCTACACCTTC
CDR3 protein: CASSGSAGGSYGYTF

clone size: NA
V gene: TRBV19
D gene: NA
J gene: TRBJ1-5
CDR3 DNA: TGTGCCAGTAGGATTGAAAACACCGGGAGGAACAATCAGCCCCAGCATTTT
CDR3 protein: CASRIENTGRNNQPQHF

clone size: NA
V gene: TRBV3-1/TRBV3-2
D gene: TRBD2
J gene: TRBJ2-3
CDR3 DNA: TGTGCCAGCAGCCATCCCGGCGGGGGGGCCCCTGATACGCAGTATTTT
CDR3 protein: CASSHPGGGAPDTQYF

clone size: NA
V gene: TRBV2
D gene: NA
J gene: TRBJ2-7
CDR3 DNA: TGTGCCAGCAGTATAACCAGGAACTCCTACGAGCAGTACTTC
CDR3 protein: CASSITRNSYEQYF

clone size: NA
V gene: TRBV28
D gene: NA
J gene: TRBJ1-5
CDR3 DNA: TGTGCCAGCAGTTTATTGTTGCAGCCCCAGCATTTT
CDR3 protein: CASSLLLQPQHF

clone size: NA
V gene: TRBV4-1
D gene: NA
J gene: TRBJ1-5
CDR3 DNA: TGCGCCAGCAGCCAAGAGGAGTATCCCGGTTGGGGGGGCAATCAGCCCCAGCATTTT
CDR3 protein: CASSQEEYPGWGGNQPQHF

clone size: NA
V gene: TRBV25-1
D gene: NA
J gene: TRBJ1-2
CDR3 DNA: TGTGCCAGCAGCACGTCTTTGACAGCTGGCTACACCTTC
CDR3 protein: CASSTSLTAGYTF

clone size: NA
V gene: TRBV4-1
D gene: TRBD2
J gene: TRBJ2-1
CDR3 DNA: TGCGCCAGCAGCCAACCGGGACTAGCGGGAGTCAGTGAGCAGTTCTTC
CDR3 protein: CASSQPGLAGVSEQFF

clone size: once
V gene: TRBV3-1/TRBV3-2
D gene: NA
J gene: TRBJ1-1
CDR3 DNA: TGTGCCAGCAGCGTCAGCGCCGGGAACACTGAAGCTTTCTTT
CDR3 protein: CASSVSAGNTEAFF

clone size: NA
V gene: TRBV4-3
D gene: TRBD2
J gene: TRBJ2-7
CDR3 DNA: TGCGCCAGCAGCCTCGGGACTAGCGGGGGGGCCTCCATCTACGAGCAGTACTTC
CDR3 protein: CASSLGTSGGASIYEQYF

clone size: NA
V gene: TRBV28
D gene: TRBD1
J gene: TRBJ1-1
CDR3 DNA: TGTGCCAGCAGGTATACAGGGGGGATAAACACTGAAGCTTTCTTT
CDR3 protein: CASRYTGGINTEAFF

clone size: once
V gene: TRBV7-9
D gene: NA
J gene: TRBJ1-6
CDR3 DNA: TGTGCCAGCAGCCCCGTCGAGTCACCCCTCCACTTT
CDR3 protein: CASSPVESPLHF

clone size: NA
V gene: TRBV9
D gene: NA
J gene: TRBJ2-3
CDR3 DNA: TGTGCCAGCAGCGTAGACGGGACTAGCACAGATACGCAGTATTTT
CDR3 protein: CASSVDGTSTDTQYF

clone size: NA
V gene: TRBV30
D gene: TRBD1
J gene: TRBJ2-7
CDR3 DNA: TGTGCCTGGAGATACGGGACAGTGAACTACGAGCAGTACTTC
CDR3 protein: CAWRYGTVNYEQYF

clone size: NA
V gene: TRBV12-3/TRBV12-4
D gene: NA
J gene: TRBJ2-7
CDR3 DNA: TGTGCCAGCAGTTTCTCTGGGATAAAGTACTTC
CDR3 protein: CASSFSGIKYF

clone size: NA
V gene: TRBV19
D gene: TRBD2
J gene: TRBJ2-7
CDR3 DNA: TGTGCCAGTAGTATAGGGGGACTAGCGGGAGGAGGTGACGAGCAGTACTTC
CDR3 protein: CASSIGGLAGGGDEQYF

clone size: NA
V gene: TRBV7-3
D gene: NA
J gene: TRBJ2-1
CDR3 DNA: TGTGCCAGCAGCTTAATAGGGACTTCCAGCTCCTACAATGAGCAGTTCTTC
CDR3 protein: CASSLIGTSSSYNEQFF

clone size: NA
V gene: TRBV9
D gene: NA
J gene: TRBJ2-1
CDR3 DNA: TGTGCCAGCAGCGTAGGACAGAGCTCCTACAATGAGCAGTTCTTC
CDR3 protein: CASSVGQSSYNEQFF

clone size: NA
V gene: TRBV7-6
D gene: TRBD2
J gene: TRBJ2-1
CDR3 DNA: TGTGCCAGCAGCTTAAGATCTAGCGGGAGTGTGCACAATGAGCAGTTCTTC
CDR3 protein: CASSLRSSGSVHNEQFF

clone size: NA
V gene: TRBV4-2
D gene: NA
J gene: TRBJ2-1
CDR3 DNA: TGTGCCAGCAGCCAAGGGAGGTCAACCTACAATGAGCAGTTCTTC
CDR3 protein: CASSQGRSTYNEQFF

clone size: NA
V gene: TRBV27
D gene: TRBD1
J gene: TRBJ2-6
CDR3 DNA: TGTGCCAGCAGTTATACAGGGGCTGGGGCCAACGTCCTGACTTTC
CDR3 protein: CASSYTGAGANVLTF

clone size: NA
V gene: TRBV5-1
D gene: NA
J gene: TRBJ1-2
CDR3 DNA: TGCGCCAGCACCCGGTCTGGTGAGACGAATGGCTACACCTTC
CDR3 protein: CASTRSGETNGYTF

clone size: NA
V gene: TRBV6-6
D gene: TRBD1
J gene: TRBJ1-5
CDR3 DNA: TGTGCCAGCAGCGGGGACAGGGGGCAGAATCAGCCCCAGCATTTT
CDR3 protein: CASSGDRGQNQPQHF

clone size: few
V gene: TRBV4-3
D gene: TRBD1
J gene: TRBJ1-5
CDR3 DNA: TGCGCCAGCAGCCTCGGGAGACAGGGGAATCAGCCCCAGCATTTT
CDR3 protein: CASSLGRQGNQPQHF

clone size: NA
V gene: TRBV4-1
D gene: NA
J gene: TRBJ2-7
CDR3 DNA: TGCGCCAGCAGCCAAGAGAGAGGGGCCCCGAACTCCTACGAGCAGTACTTC
CDR3 protein: CASSQERGAPNSYEQYF

clone size: NA
V gene: TRBV5-1
D gene: TRBD1
J gene: TRBJ1-4
CDR3 DNA: TGCGCCAGCAGCATCAGGGGGCCGGGGACTAATGAAAAACTGTTTTTT
CDR3 protein: CASSIRGPGTNEKLFF

clone size: NA
V gene: TRBV30
D gene: TRBD2
J gene: TRBJ2-3
CDR3 DNA: TGTGCCTGGAGTGTAAGGCAGGCGCGGACTAGCGGGAGCACAGATACGCAGTATTTT
CDR3 protein: CAWSVRQARTSGSTDTQYF

clone size: NA
V gene: TRBV18
D gene: TRBD1
J gene: TRBJ1-4
CDR3 DNA: TGTGCCAGCACCCGGGACAGGGCAGGAAAAAATGAAAAACTGTTTTTT
CDR3 protein: CASTRDRAGKNEKLFF

clone size: NA
V gene: TRBV7-2
D gene: NA
J gene: TRBJ2-1
CDR3 DNA: TGTGCCAGCAGCTTGGGACAAACGGGGAATGAGCAGTTCTTC
CDR3 protein: CASSLGQTGNEQFF

clone size: NA
V gene: TRBV7-9
D gene: TRBD1
J gene: TRBJ1-4
CDR3 DNA: TGTGCCAGCAGGAGGGACAGTGAAAAACTGTTTTTT
CDR3 protein: CASRRDSEKLFF

clone size: once
V gene: TRBV12-3/TRBV12-4
D gene: NA
J gene: TRBJ1-2
CDR3 DNA: TGTGCCAGCAGTTTCTCAGGGAGCTATGGCTACACCTTC
CDR3 protein: CASSFSGSYGYTF

clone size: NA
V gene: TRBV5-8
D gene: TRBD1
J gene: TRBJ1-1
CDR3 DNA: TGTGCCAGCAGATGGACAGGGCAGTCGGGAACTGAAGCTTTCTTT
CDR3 protein: CASRWTGQSGTEAFF

clone size: NA
V gene: TRBV6-5
D gene: TRBD1
J gene: TRBJ2-4
CDR3 DNA: TGTGCCAGCAGGAAGGACAGGGATAGCATTCAGTACTTC
CDR3 protein: CASRKDRDSIQYF

clone size: few
V gene: TRBV7-2
D gene: NA
J gene: TRBJ1-1
CDR3 DNA: TGTGCCAGCAGCGGGGCTCAGGGGACTGAAGCTTTCTTT
CDR3 protein: CASSGAQGTEAFF

clone size: NA
V gene: TRBV3-1/TRBV3-2
D gene: NA
J gene: TRBJ1-2
CDR3 DNA: TGTGCCAGCAGCCACCAACGGACAGCCTCTGGACTTAACTATGGCTACATCTTC
CDR3 protein: CASSHQRTASGLNYGYIF

clone size: NA
V gene: TRBV5-1
D gene: NA
J gene: TRBJ2-1
CDR3 DNA: TGCGCCAGCAGCTTGGCTTCTGCGACTGGCAATGAGCAGTTCTTC
CDR3 protein: CASSLASATGNEQFF

clone size: NA
V gene: TRBV10-1
D gene: TRBD1
J gene: TRBJ1-2
CDR3 DNA: TGCGCCAGGAAAGGACAGGGCGTAGGCTATGGCTACACCTTC
CDR3 protein: CARKGQGVGYGYTF

clone size: NA
V gene: TRBV24-1
D gene: TRBD1
J gene: TRBJ2-7
CDR3 DNA: TGTGCCACCAGTGATCCGTTTGGGGACAGGGGTCGCGAGCAGTACTTC
CDR3 protein: CATSDPFGDRGREQYF

clone size: NA
V gene: TRBV19
D gene: NA
J gene: TRBJ1-4
CDR3 DNA: TGTGCCAGTAGTAGGGGGCGAGGTGAAAAACTGTTTTTT
CDR3 protein: CASSRGRGEKLFF

clone size: NA
V gene: TRBV12-5
D gene: NA
J gene: TRBJ1-3
CDR3 DNA: TGTGCTAGTGCCTGGGACCTCTCTGGAAACACCATATATTTT
CDR3 protein: CASAWDLSGNTIYF

clone size: NA
V gene: TRBV7-2
D gene: NA
J gene: TRBJ2-5
CDR3 DNA: TGTGCCAGCAGCTTAGCCGGGGCACTGAGGACCCAGTACTTC
CDR3 protein: CASSLAGALRTQYF

clone size: NA
V gene: TRBV19
D gene: NA
J gene: TRBJ1-2
CDR3 DNA: TGTGCCAGTAGTATGGCCCGGACAGAGGTTGGCTACACCTTC
CDR3 protein: CASSMARTEVGYTF

clone size: NA
V gene: TRBV11-2
D gene: NA
J gene: TRBJ1-1
CDR3 DNA: TGTGCCAGCAGCCGGCGGGGACAGAACACTGAAGCTTTCTTT
CDR3 protein: CASSRRGQNTEAFF

clone size: NA
V gene: TRBV6-5
D gene: TRBD1
J gene: TRBJ2-1
CDR3 DNA: TGTGCCAGCAGAGTCCCGGGACAGGGATCCAATGAGCAGTTCTTC
CDR3 protein: CASRVPGQGSNEQFF

clone size: once
V gene: TRBV6-6
D gene: NA
J gene: TRBJ1-1
CDR3 DNA: TGTGCCAGCAGTTATATTATGACTGAAGCTTTCTTT
CDR3 protein: CASSYIMTEAFF

clone size: few
V gene: TRBV6-5
D gene: TRBD1
J gene: TRBJ1-5
CDR3 DNA: TGTGCCAGCAGACGTACAGGGGATCAGCCCCAGCATTTT
CDR3 protein: CASRRTGDQPQHF

clone size: NA
V gene: TRBV16
D gene: TRBD1
J gene: TRBJ1-4
CDR3 DNA: TGTGCCAGCAGCCACGGACAGGGGGCCGGGATGAATGAAAAACTGTTTTTT
CDR3 protein: CASSHGQGAGMNEKLFF

clone size: once
V gene: TRBV28
D gene: NA
J gene: TRBJ1-2
CDR3 DNA: TGTGCCAGCAGTTTTCGGAGAAGGGGCTACACCTTC
CDR3 protein: CASSFRRRGYTF

clone size: NA
V gene: TRBV7-6
D gene: NA
J gene: TRBJ2-1
CDR3 DNA: TGTGCCAGCAGCTTAGACAAGGGGAGCAATGAGCAGTTCTTC
CDR3 protein: CASSLDKGSNEQFF

clone size: NA
V gene: TRBV28
D gene: TRBD2
J gene: TRBJ2-7
CDR3 DNA: TGTGCCAGCAGAGGCGGGGGATCCTACGAGCAGTACTTC
CDR3 protein: CASRGGGSYEQYF

clone size: NA
V gene: TRBV7-2
D gene: NA
J gene: TRBJ1-5
CDR3 DNA: TGTGCCAGCAGCTTAGCACAGAGACTCAATCAGCCCCAGCATTTT
CDR3 protein: CASSLAQRLNQPQHF